This T cell receptor beta chain was sequenced in a study of blood T cell repertoires in COVID-19. Whole-study context: Researchers got acute and convalescent COVID-19 samples from the United States, Italy and Spain. T cells, B-cell-depleted T cells, or PBMCs provided the cDNA or gDNA that served as material.

Germline V CDR1 and CDR2: MNHEY, SVGEGT. V was pared by 6 bases and J by 5 bases, with 3 bases of the junction left unmatched. The CDR3 is 13 amino acids. Clones were sequenced by immunoSEQ multiplex PCR, and TCRdb holds only the in-frame ones, with some missing. Seen here are hundreds of thousands of clones, 84% observed once, and the top ten hold 15% to 20%. The sample taken for sequencing was peripheral blood. This clonotype was sampled from a woman over 75 with active or convalescent COVID-19. The chain recombines TRBV6-2 or TRBV6-3 with TRBJ2-2; 7 bases map to TRBD2. The CDR3 is CASSNGRTGELFF. In nucleotides, the CDR3 is TGTGCCAGCAGCAACGGGAGGACCGGGGAGCTGTTTTTT.